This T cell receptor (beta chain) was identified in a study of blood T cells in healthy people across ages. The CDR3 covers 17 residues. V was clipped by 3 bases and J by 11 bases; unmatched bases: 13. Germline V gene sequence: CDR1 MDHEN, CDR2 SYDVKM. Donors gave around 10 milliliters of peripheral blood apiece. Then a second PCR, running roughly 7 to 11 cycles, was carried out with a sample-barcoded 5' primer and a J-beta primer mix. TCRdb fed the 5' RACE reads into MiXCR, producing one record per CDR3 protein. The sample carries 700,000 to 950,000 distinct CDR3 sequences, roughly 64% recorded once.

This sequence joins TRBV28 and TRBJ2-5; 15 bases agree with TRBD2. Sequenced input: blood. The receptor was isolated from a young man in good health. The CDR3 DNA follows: TGTGCCAGCAGTTTCTTGGGACTAGCGGGAGGAGGCAATGAGCAGTACTTC. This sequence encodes CASSFLGLAGGGNEQYF. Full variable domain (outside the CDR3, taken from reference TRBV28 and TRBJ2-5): DVKVTQSSRYLVKRTGEKVFLECVQDMDHENMFWYRQDPGLGLRLIYFSYDVKMKEKGDIPEGYSVSREKKERFSLILESASTNQTSMYLCASSFLGLAGGGNEQYFGPGTRLLVL.